A single sample gave rise to the 18 T cell receptor beta chains below, sequenced in a study of T cells after yellow fever vaccination. MiXCR, applied by TCRdb to the 5' RACE reads, yields one record per CDR3 protein. The table records more than 300,000 distinct CDR3 sequences, around 6.8% of them present only once. The sample was PBMCs, taken 45 days after the first yellow fever vaccination. The receptor set was obtained from a man aged 18-30 years who received the YFV17D yellow fever vaccine.

As DNA, the CDR3 is TGCGCCAGCAGCCTGGATTGGGGACAGAGAGAGACCCAGTACTTC. Its protein product is CASSLDWGQRETQYF. V gene TRBV4-1 combines with J gene TRBJ2-5; 7 nucleotides match TRBD1. J lost 4 bases, V lost 4 bases, and 9 bases had no gene match. This CDR3 spans 15 amino acids. CDR1 and CDR2 (germline): MGHRA, YSYEKL.

In its sample, this clonotype was seen a few times. This chain uses TRBV11-2 with TRBJ1-3, with unresolved D. V was cut by 0 bases and J by 2 bases, with 17 bases left in between. The CDR3 is 18 residues long. Germline CDR1 reads SGHAT; CDR2 reads FQNNGV. CDR3 sequence reads: CASSLDREALEAGNTIYF. The CDR3 nucleotides read TGTGCCAGCAGCTTAGATCGGGAAGCTCTTGAAGCTGGAAACACCATATATTTT.

The sample holds a few counts of this clonotype. J is TRBJ2-7 and V is TRBV3-1, with a tentative D call TRBD1 (6 bases). Germline V gives CDR1 LGHDT, CDR2 YNNKEL (reference sequence). The length of the CDR3 is 11 residues. Trimming took 6 bases from V and 5 from J, leaving 8 bases between them. The CDR3 reads CASSQGNEQYV. The CDR3 DNA is TGTGCCAGCAGTCAGGGGAACGAGCAGTACGTC.

As regards this clonotype: One end of the junction is discordant with germline, which a read error may explain. V gene TRBV24-1 combines with J gene TRBJ2-5; a possible D gene is TRBD2 (5 bases). Germline V CDR1 and CDR2: KGHDR, SFDVKD. This CDR3 is built from 15 residues. The CDR3 nucleotides are TGTGCCAACAGTGATTTCAGAGGGTCGGGGGAGACCCAGTACTTC. It yields the protein CANSDFRGSGETQYF.

Only a few counts were recorded for this clonotype. V and J are TRBV28 and TRBJ2-5; TRBD1 matches 9 bases. The CDR3 length is 15 residues. Germline CDR1 is MDHEN and CDR2 is SYDVKM. V lost 3 bases to trimming and J lost 9 bases; unmatched junction nucleotides: 11. This chain's CDR3 is CASSFPPGTGWSQYF. In DNA form, the CDR3 reads TGTGCCAGCAGTTTCCCTCCCGGGACAGGGTGGTCCCAGTACTTC.

This clonotype was detected many times. This sequence joins TRBV5-4 and TRBJ2-7; 10 bases agree with TRBD1. The V and J ends lost 4 bases and 3 bases, in that order; junction bases with no gene match: 7. The CDR3 is made up of 15 amino acids. CDR1 is SGHNT and CDR2 is YYREEE in the germline V gene (reference sequence). CDR3 protein: CASSEGQGYIYEQYF. The DNA of the CDR3 is TGTGCCAGCAGCGAGGGACAGGGGTATATCTACGAGCAGTACTTC.

Remarks on this clonotype: A read error may account for a junction end that differs from germline. The chain is built from TRBV4-2 and TRBJ2-1; D could derive from TRBD1 or TRBD2 (6 bases each). Germline V gives CDR1 LGHNA, CDR2 YNFKEQ. The CDR3 is 15 residues long. The CDR3 sequence is CASLSRGTTYNKQFF. CDR3 bases: TGTGCCAGCTTAAGCCGGGGGACAACCTACAATAAGCAGTTCTTC.

This chain joins TRBV4-1 and TRBJ2-7; 10 bases are shared with TRBD1. The CDR3 is 15 residues long. CDR1 is MGHRA and CDR2 is YSYEKL in the germline V gene. The V and J ends lost 0 bases and 6 bases, in that order; junction bases with no gene match: 5. The CDR3 DNA reads as TGCGCCAGCAGCCAAGATGGACAGGGGGTGGGCGAGCAGTACTTC. Translating gives CASSQDGQGVGEQYF.

Ten or more counts support this clonotype. V gene TRBV3-1 combines with J gene TRBJ2-5; 8 nucleotides agree with TRBD2. Trimming took 4 bases from V and 5 from J; bases not matched to a gene: 3. CDR1 and CDR2 (germline): LGHDT, YNNKEL (reference sequence). The CDR3 has 13 amino acids. CDR3 sequence reads: CASSLRLAETQYF. The CDR3 bases are TGTGCCAGCAGCCTTCGACTAGCGGAGACCCAGTACTTC.

This clonotype was seen a few times. The rearrangement uses TRBV20-1 and TRBJ2-6; the match to TRBD2 covers 7 bases. The length of the CDR3 is 15 residues. The V gene end was trimmed by 3 bases and the J gene end by 0 bases; junction bases not matched to a gene: 2. Looked up from germline, CDR1 is DFQATT and CDR2 is SNEGSKA (reference sequence). The chain's CDR3 is CSASGGFSGANVLTF. The CDR3 bases are TGCAGTGCTAGCGGGGGGTTCTCTGGGGCCAACGTCCTGACTTTC.

This clonotype was counted between two and nine times. The chain is built from TRBV4-1 and TRBJ2-7, with 8 bases that match TRBD1. The CDR3 covers 17 residues. V was pared by 4 bases and J by 3 bases, with 14 bases of the junction left unmatched. CDR1 MGHRA and CDR2 YSYEKL come from the germline V gene. The CDR3 sequence: CASSRGGGGQGLYEQYF. CDR3 in DNA: TGCGCCAGCAGCCGAGGTGGGGGTGGACAGGGTCTCTACGAGCAGTACTTC.

This clonotype was detected only a few times. The CDR3 loop is CASSPSGGPAKETQYF. The CDR3 DNA is TGTGCCAGCAGCCCGTCTGGGGGTCCGGCCAAAGAGACCCAGTACTTC. The rearrangement links TRBV11-2 to TRBJ2-5; either TRBD1 or TRBD2 may supply D (5 bases each). Trimming took off 5 bases at V and 3 bases at J, with 19 bases between the two ends. From germline, CDR1 is SGHAT and CDR2 FQNNGV. The length of the CDR3 is 16 residues.

This clonotype was found a few times. The chain has TRBV7-9 and TRBJ2-2; no firm D call. This CDR3 region has 15 residues. The V end was cut by 4 bases, the J end by 0 bases, with 9 bases between. CDR1 and CDR2 (germline): SEHNR, FQNEAQ (reference sequence). CDR3 DNA sequence: TGTGCCAGCAGCTCAGCCCGCGCGAACACCGGGGAGCTGTTTTTT. Amino acids: CASSSARANTGELFF.

The chain uses TRBV11-1 and TRBJ1-6, with D unclear. V dropped 2 bases and J dropped 6 bases, with 11 bases sitting between them. Germline lookup yields CDR1 SGHAT and CDR2 FQDESV (reference sequence). CDR3 length equals 15 residues. This chain's CDR3 is CASSLRFAVNSPLHF. The CDR3 nucleotides read TGTGCCAGCAGCTTACGGTTTGCCGTTAATTCACCCCTCCACTTT. Combining the CDR3 with reference TRBV11-1 and TRBJ1-6 gives the whole variable domain EAEVAQSPRYKITEKSQAVAFWCDPISGHATLYWYRQILGQGPELLVQFQDESVVDDSQLPKDRFSAERLKGVDSTLKIQPAELGDSAMYLCASSLRFAVNSPLHFGNGTRLTVT.

This clonotype has more than one count but fewer than ten. The V gene is TRBV5-6, the J gene TRBJ2-7, with 8 bases matching TRBD1. The CDR3 contains 13 residues. Germline lookup yields CDR1 SGHDT and CDR2 YYEEEE. V lost 7 bases, J lost 0 bases, and 3 bases stayed unmatched. The CDR3 sequence: CASATGGSYEQYF. DNA of the CDR3: TGTGCCAGCGCAACAGGGGGCTCCTACGAGCAGTACTTC.

This clonotype showed up many times. V usage is TRBV6-5 and J usage is TRBJ2-2, with 8 bases matching TRBD2. This CDR3 has 16 residues. V dropped 3 bases and J dropped 6; count of bases not matched to a gene: 9. Germline V gene lookup returns CDR1 MNHEY and CDR2 SVGAGI. CDR3 DNA sequence: TGTGCCAGCAGTTATACTGGACTAGCTATTCCCGGGGAGCTGTTTTTT. This gives the protein CASSYTGLAIPGELFF.

This clonotype was observed a few times. The chain joins TRBV6-9 to TRBJ1-2; D is possibly TRBD1 (6 bases). The germline V gene has CDR1 MNHGY and CDR2 SVAAGI. V lost 6 bases to trimming and J lost 4 bases, with 18 bases between them. The CDR3 extends over 15 amino acids. The CDR3 is CASRGAATGVYGYTF. For the CDR3, the DNA is TGTGCCAGCAGGGGGGCGGCTACAGGAGTCTATGGCTACACCTTC.

The chain is built from TRBV30 and TRBJ1-1, with D perhaps TRBD1 (6 bases). V shed 4 bases and J shed 5 bases, with 11 bases lying between them. This CDR3 spans 12 amino acids. Germline loops: CDR1 GTSNPN, CDR2 SVGIG (reference sequence). The DNA for the CDR3 is TGTGCCTGGAATATGGGGGCGACTGAAGCTTTCTTT. Protein sequence: CAWNMGATEAFF.